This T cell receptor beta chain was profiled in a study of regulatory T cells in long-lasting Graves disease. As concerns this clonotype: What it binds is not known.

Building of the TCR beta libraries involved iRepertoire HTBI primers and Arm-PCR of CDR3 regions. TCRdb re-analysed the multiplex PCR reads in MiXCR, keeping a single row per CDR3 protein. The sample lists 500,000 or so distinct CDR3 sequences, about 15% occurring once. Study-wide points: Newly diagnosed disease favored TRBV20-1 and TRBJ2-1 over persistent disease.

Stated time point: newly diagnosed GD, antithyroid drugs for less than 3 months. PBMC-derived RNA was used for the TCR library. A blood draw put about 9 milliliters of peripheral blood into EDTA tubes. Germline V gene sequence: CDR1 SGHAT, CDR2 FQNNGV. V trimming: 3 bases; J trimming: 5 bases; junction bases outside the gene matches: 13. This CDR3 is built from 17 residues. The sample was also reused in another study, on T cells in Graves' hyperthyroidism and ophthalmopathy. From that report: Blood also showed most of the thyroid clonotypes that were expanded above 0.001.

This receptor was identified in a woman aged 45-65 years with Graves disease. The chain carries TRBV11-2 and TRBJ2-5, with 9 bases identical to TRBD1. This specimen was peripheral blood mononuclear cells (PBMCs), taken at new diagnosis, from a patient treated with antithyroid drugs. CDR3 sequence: CASSFWGRDRDGETQYF. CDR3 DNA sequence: TGTGCCAGCAGCTTTTGGGGCAGGGACAGGGACGGGGAGACCCAGTACTTC.